Detailed here is one T cell receptor beta chain. This CDR3 spans 13 amino acids. Germline V CDR1 and CDR2: SGHNT, YENEEA. The data belong to a study of tumor-infiltrating lymphocytes in oesophageal squamous cell carcinoma. TCRdb fed the PCR reads into MiXCR, producing one record per CDR3 protein. This sample carries about 21,000 distinct CDR3 sequences, around two fifths of them seen once, and the ten largest clones take approximately 40%. Input material: esophageal tumor tissue. V usage is TRBV11-3 and J usage is TRBJ2-1; D gene uncertain. The closer fit of TRBJ2-5 to the DNA end suggests the J call may be wrong. The clonotype comes from a male donor with esophageal squamous cell carcinoma. The CDR3: CAPRQATKETQYF. As DNA, the CDR3 is TGTGCCCCGAGGCAGGCAACCAAAGAGACCCAGTACTTC.